These 21 T cell receptor beta chains originate from one sample sequenced in a study of T cells in tumors after PD-1 blockade (dated by TCRdb to about 2019). The library relied on the immunoSEQ multiplex PCR assay. This is the immuneACCESS table as TCRdb keeps it, with only in-frame sequences that have V and J called. A part of the clones is gone; compared with another copy, unresolved V genes explain less than half, and the rest is unexplained. The sample data list tens of thousands of clones, and 65% to 80% of these were observed just once. The top ten hold 8.7% of the sample. Sequenced here: PBMCs, sampled before anti-PD-1 therapy. The receptors stem from a human donor with advanced basal cell or squamous cell carcinoma (not recorded which).

The chain recombines TRBV12-3 or TRBV12-4 with TRBJ2-7, with 7 bases that match TRBD1. The CDR3 loop spans 13 amino acids. V lost 3 bases and J lost 5; bases outside the gene matches: 4. The CDR3: CASSFYRGDEQYF. The CDR3 nucleotides read TGTGCCAGCAGTTTTTACAGGGGTGACGAGCAGTACTTC.

J is TRBJ2-1 and V is TRBV10-3, with unresolved D. The V and J ends lost 3 bases and 10 bases respectively, with 19 bases between them. The CDR3 is 15 residues long. Germline CDR1 reads ENHRY; CDR2 reads SYGVKD. The CDR3 bases are TGTGCCATCAGTGAACACGGGTCACATACAAGGGAGCAGTTCTTC. Protein: CAISEHGSHTREQFF.

V and J are TRBV2 and TRBJ2-1; D is possibly TRBD2 (5 bases). The germline CDR1 and CDR2 sequences are SNHLY and FYNNEI. The CDR3 runs 11 residues. Trimming shortened V by 7 bases and J by 7 bases, and 8 bases separated the two germline ends. The CDR3 protein is CASMLANEQFF. CDR3 bases: TGTGCCAGCATGTTAGCGAATGAGCAGTTCTTC. The whole variable domain, filled in from reference TRBV2 and TRBJ2-1, reads EPEVTQTPSHQVTQMGQEVILRCVPISNHLYFYWYRQILGQKVEFLVSFYNNEISEKSEIFDDQFSVERPDGSNFTLKIRSTKLEDSAMYFCASMLANEQFFGPGTRLTVL.

This sequence joins TRBV19 and TRBJ2-7, with 7 bases aligning to TRBD1. Germline CDR1 and CDR2: LNHDA and SQIVND (reference sequence). The CDR3 is 15 residues long. V trimming: 3 bases; J trimming: 3 bases; junction bases outside the gene matches: 8. Here the CDR3 DNA reads TGTGCCAGTAGTATCACGACAGGGTCCTACTACGAGCAGTACTTC. Translated, it gives CASSITTGSYYEQYF.

The chain has TRBV11-3 and TRBJ2-3; D is possibly TRBD2 (6 bases). Germline assignment: CDR1 SGHNT and CDR2 YENEEA. The length of the CDR3 is 14 residues. V was pared by 1 base and J by 6 bases, with 11 bases between. The DNA of the CDR3 is TGTGCCAGCAGCTTAGGTATCCGGGAGGATACGCAGTATTTT. Translating gives CASSLGIREDTQYF.

V and J are TRBV19 and TRBJ2-6, with D maybe TRBD2 (5 bases). V gave up 6 bases and J gave up 2 bases, with 11 bases separating them. The CDR3 length is 15 residues. Per the germline V gene, CDR1 is LNHDA and CDR2 is SQIVND (reference sequence). CDR3 loop: CASRAGLPGANVLTF. CDR3 sequence (DNA): TGTGCCAGTAGGGCGGGCCTCCCTGGGGCCAACGTCCTGACTTTC.

The chain employs TRBV9 and TRBJ2-5; 9 bases line up with TRBD1. Losses at the gene ends were 4 bases for V and 4 bases for J; bases not matched to a gene: 5. CDR1 SGDLS and CDR2 YYNGEE come from the germline V gene. CDR3 length equals 14 residues. CDR3 in DNA: TGTGCCAGCAGCCCCCAGGGACAGGGAGAGACCCAGTACTTC. Encoded protein: CASSPQGQGETQYF.

This clone was observed a few times. The rearrangement links TRBV14 to TRBJ1-2; D is unclear. Trimming left V 1 base short and J 2 bases short, with 5 bases between. Germline V gene data show CDR1 as SGHDN and CDR2 as FVKESK. The CDR3 loop spans 13 amino acids. CDR3 coding DNA: TGTGCCAGCAGCCAAGGACGGAACTATGGCTACACCTTC. The encoded protein is CASSQGRNYGYTF.

This rearrangement joins TRBV28 to TRBJ1-1; D gene uncertain. CDR1 MDHEN and CDR2 SYDVKM come from the germline V gene. The CDR3 has 12 residues. Trimming pared 5 bases from V and 5 bases from J, leaving 9 bases between. The CDR3 loop reads CASSPPETEAFF. The CDR3, as DNA: TGTGCCAGCAGTCCCCCTGAGACTGAAGCTTTCTTT.

The chain joins TRBV29-1 to TRBJ2-3; D not resolved. CDR1 and CDR2 from the germline V gene are SQVTM and ANQGSEA. The CDR3 has 13 amino acids. V dropped 5 bases and J dropped 4 bases, with 13 bases sitting between them. The CDR3 nucleotides are TGCAGCGTTATCAGGAGCACGGCAGATACGCAGTATTTT. Its translation: CSVIRSTADTQYF.

This chain connects TRBV3-1 (or the pseudogene TRBV3-2) to TRBJ2-2, with 7 nucleotides matching TRBD2. The germline CDR1 and CDR2 sequences are LGHDT and YNNKEL (reference sequence). The CDR3 extends over 15 amino acids. Trimming took 5 bases from V and 4 from J; bases not matched to a gene: 7. The CDR3 DNA reads as TGTGCCAGCAGCACGAGGGAGGGACCCACCGGGGAGCTGTTTTTT. It specifies CASSTREGPTGELFF.

V and J are TRBV5-1 and TRBJ1-2; D perhaps matches TRBD1 (5 bases). CDR3 size: 15 residues. In germline, CDR1 is SGHRS, CDR2 YFSETQ. Trimming shortened V by 0 bases and J by 4 bases, and 13 bases separated the two germline ends. The CDR3 bases are TGCGCCAGCAGCTTGGAGGTGGGACGGGGCTATGGCTACACCTTC. Translation gives CASSLEVGRGYGYTF.

The chain recombines TRBV6-5 with TRBJ2-7, with 8 bases lining up with TRBD1. The CDR3 sequence is 15 residues long. Germline V gene lookup returns CDR1 MNHEY and CDR2 SVGAGI. V shed 6 bases, J shed 3 bases, and the junction held 10 bases outside the gene matches. Here the CDR3 reads CASRPPGTGIYEQYF. In nucleotides, the CDR3 is TGTGCCAGCAGACCTCCCGGGACAGGTATCTACGAGCAGTACTTC.

The V and J genes are TRBV5-1 and TRBJ1-1, with TRBD1 identical over 8 bases. This CDR3 has 15 amino acids. Per the germline V gene, CDR1 is SGHRS and CDR2 is YFSETQ. Trimming cost V 0 bases and J 11 bases; bases outside gene matches: 12. The CDR3 DNA reads as TGCGCCAGCAGCTTGGGAGGGGGAGAGGGACAGGAGGCTTTCTTT. Amino acids: CASSLGGGEGQEAFF.

By share of the sample, this clone is medium-sized. This sequence joins TRBV21-1 and TRBJ2-1; the table's D call, TRBD2, has no DNA check behind it. TRBV21-1 is a pseudogene. CDR3 size: 19 residues. The CDR3 sequence is CASNSVGPGGYQSYNEQFF. CDR3 DNA sequence: TGTGCCAGCAACAGCGTGGGACCGGGGGGCTATCAGTCCTACAATGAGCAGTTCTTC.

The chain joins TRBV29-1 to TRBJ2-4; 8 nucleotides align to TRBD1. V lost 1 base and J lost 6; bases outside the gene matches: 8. The CDR3 sequence is 15 residues long. Germline lookup yields CDR1 SQVTM and CDR2 ANQGSEA. In nucleotides, the CDR3 is TGCAGCGTTGAAGCGAAGGGGACAGGAGCAAACATTCAGTACTTC. Translation: CSVEAKGTGANIQYF.

V and J are TRBV5-1 and TRBJ2-5, with D maybe TRBD1 (6 bases). Germline CDR1 and CDR2: SGHRS and YFSETQ. The germline V and J ends were trimmed by 3 bases and 5 bases, with 14 bases remaining between them. The CDR3 runs 14 residues. This CDR3 reads CASSSVTGQETQYF. The DNA for the CDR3 is TGCGCCAGCAGCTCGGTTACAGGGCAGGAGACCCAGTACTTC.

The V and J genes are TRBV24-1 and TRBJ1-5; TRBD1 is a possible D gene (5 bases). Trimming left V 6 bases short and J 7 bases short, with 12 bases between. Germline V gene lookup returns CDR1 KGHDR and CDR2 SFDVKD. The CDR3 is 13 amino acids. The CDR3 is CATSSGGGQPQHF. CDR3 in DNA: TGTGCCACCAGTTCGGGGGGGGGACAGCCCCAGCATTTT.

This chain links TRBV29-1 with TRBJ2-5; the D gene is possibly TRBD2 (6 bases). Trimming pared 5 bases from V and 5 bases from J, leaving 15 bases between. The V gene's germline CDR1 is SQVTM and CDR2 ANQGSEA. The CDR3 length is 13 residues. The CDR3 spells CSVHRGIGETQYF. The CDR3 nucleotides read TGCAGCGTTCATCGGGGGATTGGGGAGACCCAGTACTTC.

The chain recombines TRBV28 with TRBJ2-5; 8 bases fit TRBD1. This CDR3 has 16 residues. CDR1 is MDHEN and CDR2 is SYDVKM in the germline V gene. J lost 5 bases, V lost 6 bases, and 14 bases had no gene match. In DNA form, the CDR3 reads TGTGCCAGCAGCTTAATCAGGGGGCGCAAATCGGAGACCCAGTACTTC. This translates into CASSLIRGRKSETQYF.

The chain combines TRBV27 with TRBJ2-5; TRBD2 matches at 14 bases. CDR3 length: 17 residues. The V gene end was trimmed by 3 bases and the J gene end by 5 bases; junction bases not matched to a gene: 8. The germline V gene encodes CDR1 MNHEY and CDR2 SMNVEV (reference sequence). This chain's CDR3 is CASSLTSGGGFFETQYF. The CDR3 DNA sequence: TGTGCCAGCAGTTTGACTAGCGGGGGGGGTTTTTTTGAGACCCAGTACTTC.